The rows below give T cell receptor beta chains drawn from one sample of a study of CD8 T cells in Susac syndrome. TCRdb reprocessed the immunoSEQ multiplex PCR reads via MiXCR and lists one record per CDR3 protein. Among 71,000 or so distinct CDR3 sequences listed, 93% were seen once. The sequenced sample consisted of CD4+ T cells from PBMCs. Receptor source: a human donor with Susac syndrome. The CDR3 runs from the conserved cysteine through the conserved F or W. The D gene is left open where the match is weak. Only part of the rows carry a size: once, few, many, or a class if the clone is expanded.

>NA|TRBV6-6|TRBJ1-5|NA
TGTGCCAGCAGTAGGAGTCAGGGTCACAATCAGCCCCAGCATTTT
CASSRSQGHNQPQHF
>TRBD2|TRBV6-6|TRBJ2-1|NA
TGTGCCAGCAGGCGCTTACTAGCGGGGGCGAGGAATGAGCAGTTCTTC
CASRRLLAGARNEQFF
>NA|TRBV29-1|TRBJ1-5|NA
TGCAGCGTTGGGCCTGATCAGCCCCAGCATTTT
CSVGPDQPQHF
>NA|TRBV18|TRBJ2-2|NA
TGTGCCAGCTCCCCTGGCCCAGGAAACACCGAGGAGCTGTTTTTT
CASSPGPGNTEELFF
>NA|TRBV25-1|TRBJ2-2|NA
TGTGCCAGCAGTGACAGGGTGAACACCGGGGAGCTGTTTTTT
CASSDRVNTGELFF
>NA|TRBV29-1|TRBJ1-1|NA
TGCAGCGTTGCGGAGAACACTGAAGCTTTCTTT
CSVAENTEAFF
>NA|TRBV28|TRBJ2-6|NA
TGTGCCAGCAGTTCGGCCGGCTCTGGGGCCAACGTCCTGACTTTC
CASSSAGSGANVLTF
>NA|TRBV28|TRBJ1-2|NA
TGTGCCAGCACCCCGGGATATGGCTACACCTTC
CASTPGYGYTF
>NA|TRBV6-2/TRBV6-3|TRBJ1-2|NA
TGTGCCAGCAGTTACAACCCGAGGGGCTACACCTTC
CASSYNPRGYTF
>NA|TRBV6-2/TRBV6-3|TRBJ1-2|NA
TGTGCCAGCTCGGCGTCCGGTGGCTACACCTTC
CASSASGGYTF
>TRBD1|TRBV28|TRBJ2-5|NA
TGTGCCAGCAGTTTGTGGGACAGGAAAGAGACCCAGTACTTC
CASSLWDRKETQYF
>NA|TRBV6-2/TRBV6-3|TRBJ2-7|NA
TGTGCCACCAGCAGGAATTACGAGCAGTACTTC
CATSRNYEQYF
>NA|TRBV7-8|TRBJ1-5|once
TGTGCCAGCGCCTATCGAGCAGTAGACCAGCCCCAGCATTTT
CASAYRAVDQPQHF
>NA|TRBV5-5|TRBJ1-5|NA
TGTGCCAGCAGCTTGGCATTTCTGGGCGATCAGCCCCAGCATTTT
CASSLAFLGDQPQHF
>NA|TRBV7-2|TRBJ2-7|few
TGTGCCAGCAGCGCAAGCCAGGGGTTCGAGCAGTACTTC
CASSASQGFEQYF
>NA|TRBV5-4|TRBJ2-7|NA
TGTGCCAGCAGCTATCATACTTCCTCCTACGAGCAGTACTTC
CASSYHTSSYEQYF
>TRBD1|TRBV7-9|TRBJ2-2|NA
TGTGCCAGCAGCTTAGGGACAGGGGCCGCCGGGGAGCTGTTTTTT
CASSLGTGAAGELFF
>NA|TRBV30|TRBJ2-3|NA
TGTGCCTGGAGTCGTGGAGATACGCAGTATTTT
CAWSRGDTQYF
>NA|TRBV6-2/TRBV6-3|TRBJ2-7|NA
TGTGCCAGCAGTTACTCGAGTGCAGGGCATAACTACGAGCAGTACTTC
CASSYSSAGHNYEQYF
>NA|TRBV6-2/TRBV6-3|TRBJ2-7|NA
TGTGCCAGCAGTTCGGGGACCGGATCCTACGAGCAGTACTTC
CASSSGTGSYEQYF
>NA|TRBV28|TRBJ2-2|NA
TGTGCCAGCAGTCTGAGGACCGGGGAGCTGTTTTTT
CASSLRTGELFF
>TRBD1|TRBV20-1|TRBJ2-6|NA
TGCAGTGCTAGCATTCAGGGGGCTGGGGCCAACGTCCTGACTTTC
CSASIQGAGANVLTF
>NA|TRBV6-2/TRBV6-3|TRBJ1-1|NA
TGTGCCAGCAGCCGACTAAAGGGGCGAGGAATTGTTGGGAATACTGAAGCTTTCTTT
CASSRLKGRGIVGNTEAFF
>TRBD1|TRBV6-2/TRBV6-3|TRBJ1-5|NA
TGTGCCAGCAGTGGACAGGAGGGGCAGCCCCAGCATTTT
CASSGQEGQPQHF
>TRBD1|TRBV3-1|TRBJ2-3|NA
TGTGCCAGCAGCCGGGGACAGGGGCTAGATACGCAGTATTTT
CASSRGQGLDTQYF
>NA|TRBV6-2/TRBV6-3|TRBJ1-1|NA
TGTGCCAGCAGTTACTCGCCTACCCTCACTGAAGCTTTCTTT
CASSYSPTLTEAFF
>NA|TRBV20-1|TRBJ2-7|NA
TGCAGTGCTAGCCCCCCCGCCCTCACCTACGAGCAGTACTTC
CSASPPALTYEQYF
>TRBD2|TRBV20-1|TRBJ2-3|NA
TGCAGTGCTAGAGGCGGGGGGGCCACAGATACGCAGTATTTT
CSARGGGATDTQYF
>TRBD1|TRBV2|TRBJ1-5|NA
TGTGCCAGCAGTCACCGCAACAGGGGAGGTCAGCCCCAGCATTTT
CASSHRNRGGQPQHF
>TRBD2|TRBV28|TRBJ2-1|once
TGTGCCAGCAGTTTCTCTACTAGCGGGGGTTACAATGAGCAGTTCTTC
CASSFSTSGGYNEQFF
>NA|TRBV7-2|TRBJ1-2|NA
TGTGCCAGCAGATCAGTGGGAGGCTACACCTTC
CASRSVGGYTF
>NA|TRBV19|TRBJ1-1|NA
TGTGCCAGTAGTATGGGCAGGGGTGGGACTGAAGCCTTCTTT
CASSMGRGGTEAFF
>NA|TRBV6-5|TRBJ1-2|NA
TGTGCCAGCAGTTACTCTGCAGGGATATATGGCTACACCTTC
CASSYSAGIYGYTF
>TRBD2|TRBV28|TRBJ2-7|NA
TGTGCCAGCAGTTTACTCGCTCGGGGGGGCCCCTCCTACGAGCAGTACTTC
CASSLLARGGPSYEQYF
>NA|TRBV30|TRBJ2-6|once
TGTGCCTGGAGCGTCGTTCGCGGGACCGCATCTGGGGCCAACGTCCTGACTTTC
CAWSVVRGTASGANVLTF
>NA|TRBV27|TRBJ1-5|NA
TGTGCCAGCAGTTTATCGATGCCATATAGCAATCAGCCCCAGCATTTT
CASSLSMPYSNQPQHF
>NA|TRBV5-1|TRBJ1-2|NA
TGCGCCAGCAGCCCGGGACGGACCTATGGCTACACCTTC
CASSPGRTYGYTF
>NA|TRBV7-8|TRBJ2-3|NA
TGTGCCAGCAGTCTCACAGATACGCAGTATTTT
CASSLTDTQYF
>NA|TRBV3-1|TRBJ1-1|NA
TGTGCCAGCAGAGTACAGGGGAACACTGAAGCTTTCTTT
CASRVQGNTEAFF
>TRBD1|TRBV2|TRBJ2-7|NA
TGTGCCAGCGTCCGGGACAGCTCCTATGAGCAGTACTTC
CASVRDSSYEQYF
>NA|TRBV30|TRBJ1-1|NA
TGTGCCTGGAGTGTCCCAGGGCGGGCTGAAGCTTTCTTT
CAWSVPGRAEAFF
>TRBD2|TRBV28|TRBJ2-3|NA
TGTGCCAGCAGTTTATGGATCTATAGCGGGGGTGGTGGAGATACGCAGTATTTT
CASSLWIYSGGGGDTQYF
>TRBD1|TRBV7-2|TRBJ1-6|NA
TGTGCCAGCAGCAACCGGGACAGGGTTTCACCCCTCCACTTT
CASSNRDRVSPLHF
>NA|TRBV20-1|TRBJ2-7|NA
TGCAGTGCTCCAAGGGCAGGGGCGGGTAACGAGCAGTACTTC
CSAPRAGAGNEQYF
>NA|TRBV20-1|TRBJ1-4|NA
TGCAGTGCTCCGGATTTTAATGAAAAACTGTTTTTT
CSAPDFNEKLFF
>NA|TRBV7-9|TRBJ1-5|NA
TGTGCCAGCAGCTTATCGGGGAATAGCAATCAGCCCCAGCATTTT
CASSLSGNSNQPQHF
>TRBD1|TRBV3-1|TRBJ2-7|NA
TGTGCCAGCAGCCAGGGACAGGGGTTTGCGCAGTACTTC
CASSQGQGFAQYF
>TRBD1|TRBV7-3|TRBJ1-6|once
TGTGCCAGCAGCTTAGCGGGACAGCAAAATTCACCCCTCCACTTT
CASSLAGQQNSPLHF
>NA|TRBV28|TRBJ1-6|NA
TGTGCCAGCAAGTCATCGGCCCTATATAATTCACCCCTCCACTTT
CASKSSALYNSPLHF
>TRBD1|TRBV12-3/TRBV12-4|TRBJ1-5|NA
TGTGCCAGCAGTTTAGCGCTTAGGTTCTCGACAGGGCCGAATAGCAATCAGCCCCAGCATTTT
CASSLALRFSTGPNSNQPQHF
>TRBD1|TRBV5-1|TRBJ2-7|NA
TGCGCCAGCAGCTCCGGACAGGGGGCATGGTACGAGCAGTACTTC
CASSSGQGAWYEQYF
>TRBD2|TRBV12-3/TRBV12-4|TRBJ2-5|NA
TGTGCCAGCAGTTTTCTAGCGGGGGGGCAAGAGACCCAGTACTTC
CASSFLAGGQETQYF
>TRBD2|TRBV6-5|TRBJ2-7|NA
TGTGCCAGCGCCAAACCCAGCGGGGTCTCCTACGAGCAGTACTTC
CASAKPSGVSYEQYF